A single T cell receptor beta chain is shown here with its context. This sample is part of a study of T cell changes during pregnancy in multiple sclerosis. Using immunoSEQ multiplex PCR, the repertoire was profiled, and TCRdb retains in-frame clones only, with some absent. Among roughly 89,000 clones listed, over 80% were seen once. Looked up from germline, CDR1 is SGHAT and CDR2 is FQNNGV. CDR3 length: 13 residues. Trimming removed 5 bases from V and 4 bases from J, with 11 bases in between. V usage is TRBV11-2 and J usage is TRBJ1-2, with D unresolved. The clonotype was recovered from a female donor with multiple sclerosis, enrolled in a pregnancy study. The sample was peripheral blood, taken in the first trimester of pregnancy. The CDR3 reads CASSLSSFYGYTF. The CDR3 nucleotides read TGTGCCAGCAGCCTTTCTTCCTTCTATGGCTACACCTTC.